The T cell receptor (beta chain) described here comes from a study of T cell repertoires in cytomegalovirus infection. Study-wide background: Public signatures in TCR beta pointed to CMV infection and matching HLA type.

Notes on the study in general: HLA-C-restricted CMV-specific TCR beta clonotypes prevailed in the ex vivo response.

The CDR3 spans 14 residues. J gave up 7 bases and V 2 bases, and 2 bases lay outside the gene matches. Per the germline V gene, CDR1 is SGHVS and CDR2 is FNYEAQ. This clonotype was seen at least ten times. Antigen unknown. Each CDR3 protein is one row after TCRdb ran MiXCR on the reads. The table has 46,000 or so distinct CDR3 sequences, 20% to 25% seen once. The sequence was obtained from a human donor in good health (CMV status not recorded). Some clones in this sample may be carry-over from other donors' samples. Sample: PBMCs, sequenced either directly or after in vitro stimulation (not recorded which). The gene calls are TRBV7-6 and TRBJ1-6; 7 bases align to TRBD1. This chain's CDR3 is CASSLSGGNSPLHF. CDR3 DNA: TGTGCCAGCAGCTTATCAGGGGGGAATTCACCCCTCCACTTT.